This T cell receptor beta chain was identified during a study of OX40 agonist ivuxolimab in advanced cancers. The study, taken as a whole, reports: Averaged across samples, CD8+ T cells carried more expanded clones than CD4+ did.

Generated by immunoSEQ multiplex PCR, the TCRdb table keeps only in-frame clones and is missing some. The sample holds approximately 61,000 clones, approximately 90% seen once. The CDR3 consists of 15 residues. The germline CDR1 and CDR2 sequences are SGHTA and FQGNSA. V lost 2 bases, J lost 6 bases, and 11 bases lay in between. As regards this clone: Its specificity is not known.

Sequencing was performed on CD4+ or CD8+ T cells sorted from blood, taken in a trial of the OX40 agonist ivuxolimab. The source is an adult with an advanced solid tumor such as melanoma, head and neck, liver or kidney cancer. V is TRBV7-2 and J is TRBJ1-6; D remains unclear. The chain's CDR3 is CASSLFRVGNSPLHF. CDR3 bases: TGTGCCAGCAGCTTATTCCGGGTTGGTAATTCACCCCTCCACTTT.